This record concerns one T cell receptor (beta chain) sequence. Its antigen is undetermined. V shed 2 bases, J shed 2 bases, and the junction held 5 bases outside the gene matches. Germline V gene lookup returns CDR1 KGHSH and CDR2 LQKENI. This CDR3 has 16 residues. The data belong to a study of shared clonotypes between healthy human individuals. Overall study context: Donors, aged 18 to 49, were two women and three men.

The data were produced by immunoSEQ multiplex PCR, yet TCRdb's version contains in-frame clones alone and is incomplete. Found here are roughly 2.2 million clones, 80% to 95% of them singletons; the top ten hold roughly 0.36%. The study's findings and limits: Naive subsets generally had larger estimated richness than memory subsets. Several donors showed sharing of approximately 4.7% of naive CD4 clonotypes.

This chain uses TRBV18 with TRBJ2-1; the match to TRBD1 covers 8 bases. Source material: naive CD4+ T cells from PBMCs. Subset reported: CD45RA+ positively selected. This clonotype was obtained from a man younger than 35 in good health. Some clones in this sample may be carry-over from other donors' samples. The CDR3 is CASSPFGTGTYNEQFF. The CDR3, as DNA: TGTGCCAGCTCACCATTCGGGACAGGAACCTACAATGAGCAGTTCTTC.